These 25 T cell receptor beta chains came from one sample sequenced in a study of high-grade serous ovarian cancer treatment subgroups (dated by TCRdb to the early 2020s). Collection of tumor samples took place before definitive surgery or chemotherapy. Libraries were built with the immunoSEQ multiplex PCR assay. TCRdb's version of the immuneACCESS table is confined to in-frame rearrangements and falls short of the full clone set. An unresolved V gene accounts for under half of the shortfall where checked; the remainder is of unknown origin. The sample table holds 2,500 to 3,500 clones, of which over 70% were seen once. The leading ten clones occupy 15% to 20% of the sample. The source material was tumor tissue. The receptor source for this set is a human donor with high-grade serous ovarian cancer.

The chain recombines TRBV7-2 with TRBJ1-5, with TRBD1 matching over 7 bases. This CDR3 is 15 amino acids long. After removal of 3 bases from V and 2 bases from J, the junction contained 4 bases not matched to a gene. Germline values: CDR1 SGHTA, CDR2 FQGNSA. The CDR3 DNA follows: TGTGCCAGCAGCTTGACAGGGTCTGGCAATCAGCCCCAGCATTTT. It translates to CASSLTGSGNQPQHF. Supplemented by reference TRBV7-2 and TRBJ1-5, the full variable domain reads GAGVSQSPSNKVTEKGKDVELRCDPISGHTALYWYRQSLGQGLEFLIYFQGNSAPDKSGLPSDRFSAERTGGSVSTLTIQRTQQEDSAVYLCASSLTGSGNQPQHFGDGTRLSIL.

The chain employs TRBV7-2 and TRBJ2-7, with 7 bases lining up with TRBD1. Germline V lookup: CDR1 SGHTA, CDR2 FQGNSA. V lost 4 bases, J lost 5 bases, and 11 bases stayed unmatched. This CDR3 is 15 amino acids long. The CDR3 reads CASSSSPRQGDEQYF. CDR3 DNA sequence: TGTGCCAGCAGCTCCTCCCCCAGACAGGGCGACGAGCAGTACTTC.

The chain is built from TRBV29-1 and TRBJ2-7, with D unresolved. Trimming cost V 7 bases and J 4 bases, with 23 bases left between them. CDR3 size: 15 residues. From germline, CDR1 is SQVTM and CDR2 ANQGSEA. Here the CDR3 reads CSASAAGENLYEQYF. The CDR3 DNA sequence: TGCAGCGCCTCTGCTGCTGGGGAAAATTTGTACGAGCAGTACTTC.

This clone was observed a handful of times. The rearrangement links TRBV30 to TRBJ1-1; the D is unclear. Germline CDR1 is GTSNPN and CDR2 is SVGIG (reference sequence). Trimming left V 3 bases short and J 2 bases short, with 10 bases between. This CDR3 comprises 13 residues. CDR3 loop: CAWSPGSNTEAFF. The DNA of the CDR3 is TGTGCCTGGAGCCCGGGATCTAACACTGAAGCTTTCTTT.

Here the CDR3 reads CASSHLGELGLGYTF. In DNA, the CDR3 is TGTGCCAGCAGTCACCTAGGGGAATTAGGTCTTGGCTACACCTTC. This rearrangement joins TRBV6-5 to TRBJ1-2; D is perhaps TRBD1 (5 bases). The V gene lost 5 bases and the J gene lost 7 bases, with 20 bases spanning the gap. The CDR3 length is 15 residues. CDR1 is MNHEY, CDR2 SVGAGI, per germline.

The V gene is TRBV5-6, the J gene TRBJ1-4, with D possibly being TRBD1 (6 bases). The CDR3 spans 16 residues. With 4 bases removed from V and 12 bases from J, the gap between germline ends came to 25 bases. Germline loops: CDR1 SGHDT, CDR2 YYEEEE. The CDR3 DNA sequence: TGTGCCAGCAGCCCCTATGGACAGCGGACCAGTGGGGAACTGTTTTTT. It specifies CASSPYGQRTSGELFF.

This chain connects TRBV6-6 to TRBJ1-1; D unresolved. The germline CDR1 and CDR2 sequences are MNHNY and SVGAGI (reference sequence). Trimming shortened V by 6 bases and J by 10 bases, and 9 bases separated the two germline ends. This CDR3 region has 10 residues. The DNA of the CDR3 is TGTGCCAGCAGCGACTGGGGAGCTTTCTTT. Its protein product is CASSDWGAFF.

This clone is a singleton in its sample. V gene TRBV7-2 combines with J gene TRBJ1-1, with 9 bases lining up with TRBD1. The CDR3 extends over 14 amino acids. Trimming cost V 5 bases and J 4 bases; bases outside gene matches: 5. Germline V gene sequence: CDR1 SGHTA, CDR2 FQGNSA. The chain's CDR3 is CASSQQGAGTEAFF. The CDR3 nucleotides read TGTGCCAGCAGCCAACAGGGGGCAGGCACTGAAGCTTTCTTT.

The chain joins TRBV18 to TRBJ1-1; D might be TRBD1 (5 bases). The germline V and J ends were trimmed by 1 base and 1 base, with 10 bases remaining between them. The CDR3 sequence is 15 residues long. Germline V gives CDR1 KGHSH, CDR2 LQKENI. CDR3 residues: CASSPLDTSNTEAFF. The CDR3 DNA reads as TGTGCCAGCTCACCACTGGACACTTCGAACACTGAAGCTTTCTTT.

DNA of the CDR3: TGTGCCAGCAGCTTTGGAGGAGGGGGGGGCTACGAGCAGTACTTC. Translating gives CASSFGGGGGYEQYF. The rearrangement uses TRBV21-1 and TRBJ2-7; the DNA was not compared with TRBD2, the D call given in the table. TRBV21-1 is classified as a pseudogene. This CDR3 spans 15 amino acids.

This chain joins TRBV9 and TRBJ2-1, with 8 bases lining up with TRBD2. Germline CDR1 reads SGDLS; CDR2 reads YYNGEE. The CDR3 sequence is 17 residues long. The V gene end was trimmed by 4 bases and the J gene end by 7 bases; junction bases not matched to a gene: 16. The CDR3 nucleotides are TGTGCCAGCAGCCCCCCCGCGAGCGGGGGTAATTGGAATGAGCAGTTCTTC. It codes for CASSPPASGGNWNEQFF.

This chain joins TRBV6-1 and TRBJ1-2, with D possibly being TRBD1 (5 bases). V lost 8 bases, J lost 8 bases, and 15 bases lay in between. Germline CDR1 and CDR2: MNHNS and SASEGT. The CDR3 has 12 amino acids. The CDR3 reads CASLNSGTGYTF. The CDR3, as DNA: TGTGCCAGCCTCAATTCGGGGACGGGCTACACCTTC.

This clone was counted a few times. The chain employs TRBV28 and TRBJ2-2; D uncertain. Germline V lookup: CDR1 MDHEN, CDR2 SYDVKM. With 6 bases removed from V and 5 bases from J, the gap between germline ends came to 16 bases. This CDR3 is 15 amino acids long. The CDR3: CASRTAGFRTGELFF. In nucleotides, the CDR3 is TGTGCCAGCAGGACCGCCGGTTTTAGGACCGGGGAGCTGTTTTTT.

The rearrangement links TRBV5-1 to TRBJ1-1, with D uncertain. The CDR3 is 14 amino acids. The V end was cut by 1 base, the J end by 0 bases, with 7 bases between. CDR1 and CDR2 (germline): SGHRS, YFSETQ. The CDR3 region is CASSLTPMNTEAFF. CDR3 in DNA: TGCGCCAGCAGCTTGACACCTATGAACACTGAAGCTTTCTTT.

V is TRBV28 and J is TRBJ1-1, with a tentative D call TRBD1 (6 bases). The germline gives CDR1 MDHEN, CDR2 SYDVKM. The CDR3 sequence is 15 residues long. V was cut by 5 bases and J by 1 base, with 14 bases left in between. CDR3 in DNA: TGTGCCAGCAGTATCCCCGGGACACCGAACACTGAAGCTTTCTTT. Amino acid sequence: CASSIPGTPNTEAFF.

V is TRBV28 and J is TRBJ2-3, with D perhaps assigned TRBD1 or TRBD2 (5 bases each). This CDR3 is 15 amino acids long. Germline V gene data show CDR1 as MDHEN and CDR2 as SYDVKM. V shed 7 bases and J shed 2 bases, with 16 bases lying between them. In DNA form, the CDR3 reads TGTGCCAGCACTCTCCCCGGGACCCCCACAGATACGCAGTATTTT. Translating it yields CASTLPGTPTDTQYF.

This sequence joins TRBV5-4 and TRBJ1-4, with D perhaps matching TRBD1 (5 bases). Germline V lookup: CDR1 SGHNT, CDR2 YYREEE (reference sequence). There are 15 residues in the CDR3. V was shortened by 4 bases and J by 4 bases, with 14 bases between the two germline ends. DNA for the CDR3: TGTGCCAGCAGCCGGGGGGATGGCGGTAATGAAAAACTGTTTTTT. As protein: CASSRGDGGNEKLFF. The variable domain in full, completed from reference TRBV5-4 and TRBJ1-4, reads ETGVTQSPTHLIKTRGQQVTLRCSSQSGHNTVSWYQQALGQGPQFIFQYYREEENGRGNFPPRFSGLQFPNYSSELNVNALELDDSALYLCASSRGDGGNEKLFFGSGTQLSVL.

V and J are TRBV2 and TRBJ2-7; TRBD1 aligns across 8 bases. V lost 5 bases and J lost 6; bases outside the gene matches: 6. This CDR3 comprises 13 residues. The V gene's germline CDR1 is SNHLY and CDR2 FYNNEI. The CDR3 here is CASSTTGVGEQYF. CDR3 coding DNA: TGTGCCAGCAGTACGACAGGGGTCGGCGAGCAGTACTTC.

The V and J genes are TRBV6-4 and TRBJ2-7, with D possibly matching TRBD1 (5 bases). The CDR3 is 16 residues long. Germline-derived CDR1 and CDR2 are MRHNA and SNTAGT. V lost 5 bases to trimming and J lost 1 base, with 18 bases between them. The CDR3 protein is CASSLTGLRRSYEQYF. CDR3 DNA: TGTGCCAGCAGTTTAACAGGCCTTCGGCGTTCCTACGAGCAGTACTTC.

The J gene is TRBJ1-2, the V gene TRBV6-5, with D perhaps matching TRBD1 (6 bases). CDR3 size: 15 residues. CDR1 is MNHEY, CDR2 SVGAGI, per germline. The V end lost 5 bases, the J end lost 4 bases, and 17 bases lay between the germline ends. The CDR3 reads CASSTIQGVVYGYTF. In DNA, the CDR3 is TGTGCCAGCAGTACAATACAGGGTGTGGTCTATGGCTACACCTTC.

The CDR3 sequence: CAWSIPGRYGELFF. The CDR3 DNA is TGTGCCTGGAGTATTCCGGGACGTTATGGGGAGCTGTTTTTT. J is TRBJ2-2 and V is TRBV30, with D tentatively TRBD1 or TRBD2 (5 bases each). V lost 2 bases and J lost 8, with 15 bases in between. The CDR3 is 14 amino acids. The V gene's germline CDR1 is GTSNPN and CDR2 SVGIG (reference sequence).

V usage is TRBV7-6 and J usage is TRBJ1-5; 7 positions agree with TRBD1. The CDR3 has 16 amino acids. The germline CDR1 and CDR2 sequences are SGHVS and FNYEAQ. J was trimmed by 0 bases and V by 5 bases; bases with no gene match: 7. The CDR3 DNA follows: TGTGCCAGCAGCCAAGGGACAGTCAATAGCAATCAGCCCCAGCATTTT. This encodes CASSQGTVNSNQPQHF. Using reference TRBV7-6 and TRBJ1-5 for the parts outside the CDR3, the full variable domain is GAGVSQSPRYKVTKRGQDVALRCDPISGHVSLYWYRQALGQGPEFLTYFNYEAQQDKSGLPNDRFSAERPEGSISTLTIQRTEQRDSAMYRCASSQGTVNSNQPQHFGDGTRLSIL.

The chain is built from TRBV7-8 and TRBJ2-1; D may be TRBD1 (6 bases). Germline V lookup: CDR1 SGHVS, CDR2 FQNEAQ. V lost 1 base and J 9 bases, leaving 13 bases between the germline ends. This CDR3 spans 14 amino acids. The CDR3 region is CASSLGAGVGEQFF. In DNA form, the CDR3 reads TGTGCCAGCAGCTTAGGGGCAGGGGTAGGTGAGCAGTTCTTC.

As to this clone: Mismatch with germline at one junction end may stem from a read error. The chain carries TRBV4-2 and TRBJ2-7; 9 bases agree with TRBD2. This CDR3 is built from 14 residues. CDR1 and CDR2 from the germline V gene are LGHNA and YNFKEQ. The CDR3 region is CASSQGSSGDPGHF. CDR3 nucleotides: TGTGCCAGCAGCCAAGGGTCTAGCGGGGACCCGGGGCACTTC.

The CDR3 loop is CASSLGPGGTGANVLTF. The DNA for the CDR3 is TGTGCCAGCAGCTTAGGTCCGGGAGGAACTGGGGCCAACGTCCTGACTTTC. V is TRBV7-2 and J is TRBJ2-6; the match to TRBD2 covers 7 bases. V shed 1 base and J 2 bases; nucleotides not matched to a gene: 5. Germline V CDR1 and CDR2: SGHTA, FQGNSA. The CDR3 covers 17 residues.